These 21 T cell receptor beta chains were sequenced from one sample in a study of OX40 agonist ivuxolimab in advanced cancers. The table came from immunoSEQ multiplex PCR; TCRdb's copy has only in-frame clones and leaves some out. The sample includes around 63,000 clones, around 90% of them seen just once. Material: CD4+ or CD8+ T cells sorted from blood, obtained in a trial of the OX40 agonist ivuxolimab. These TCRs come from an adult with an advanced solid tumor such as melanoma, head and neck, liver or kidney cancer.

The V and J genes are TRBV27 and TRBJ2-4; D is unclear. Deletions cut 7 bases from V and 0 bases from J, with 19 bases between. The germline V gene encodes CDR1 MNHEY and CDR2 SMNVEV (reference sequence). The CDR3 contains 17 residues. DNA for the CDR3: TGTGCCAGCATTTGGACGGAGCTTACACTAGCCAAAAACATTCAGTACTTC. This encodes CASIWTELTLAKNIQYF.

The gene calls are TRBV6-1 and TRBJ2-5; D could derive from TRBD1 or TRBD2 (5 bases each). Trimming left V 4 bases short and J 1 base short, with 16 bases between. Germline V gene data show CDR1 as MNHNS and CDR2 as SASEGT. The CDR3 is made up of 16 amino acids. The CDR3 coding sequence is TGTGCCAGCAGTGTCGCTGGTGGGGGATCCCAAGAGACCCAGTACTTC. Its protein is CASSVAGGGSQETQYF.

This clone was picked up one time. The chain is built from TRBV19 and TRBJ2-1, with D perhaps TRBD2 (6 bases). This CDR3 is built from 12 residues. Trimming took 10 bases from V and 7 from J, leaving 14 bases between them. Per the germline V gene, CDR1 is LNHDA and CDR2 is SQIVND (reference sequence). The CDR3 nucleotides are TGTGCCACCCTGGGACTTTTTAATGAGCAGTTCTTC. Translated: CATLGLFNEQFF.

The J gene is TRBJ1-2, the V gene TRBV9; tentative D call: TRBD1 (6 bases). V was cut by 3 bases and J by 2 bases, with 14 bases left in between. Germline lookup yields CDR1 SGDLS and CDR2 YYNGEE. The CDR3 has 15 amino acids. This chain's CDR3 is CASSGGPGENYGYTF. CDR3 DNA: TGTGCCAGCAGCGGGGGGCCAGGAGAAAACTATGGCTACACCTTC. Filled out from reference TRBV9 and TRBJ1-2, the complete variable domain reads DSGVTQTPKHLITATGQRVTLRCSPRSGDLSVYWYQQSLDQGLQFLIQYYNGEERAKGNILERFSAQQFPDLHSELNLSSLELGDSALYFCASSGGPGENYGYTFGSGTRLTVV.

This clone counts as medium-sized. The rearrangement uses TRBV6-6 and TRBJ2-7; D might be TRBD2 (6 bases). CDR1 and CDR2 (germline): MNHNY, SVGAGI (reference sequence). The CDR3 totals 13 residues. The ends were cut back, 8 bases at V and 1 base at J, with 12 bases in the middle. The CDR3 DNA is TGTGCCAGCGTAGCGGACACGTCCTACGAGCAGTACTTC. As protein: CASVADTSYEQYF.

This chain uses TRBV19 with TRBJ2-1; no definite D call. V shed 4 bases and J shed 8 bases, with 15 bases lying between them. This CDR3 spans 14 amino acids. Germline CDR1 and CDR2: LNHDA and SQIVND (reference sequence). The CDR3 DNA is TGTGCCAGTAGTAATAGTGCTCGTGGCGATGAGCAGTTCTTC. As protein: CASSNSARGDEQFF.

The chain couples TRBV19 to TRBJ2-1; no reliable D call. This CDR3 comprises 13 residues. Germline values: CDR1 LNHDA, CDR2 SQIVND (reference sequence). V was trimmed by 3 bases and J by 6 bases, leaving 9 bases between them. The CDR3 nucleotides are TGTGCCAGTAGTATTGGTAGCAGCAATGAGCAGTTCTTC. Translated: CASSIGSSNEQFF.

The V call is TRBV19, the J call TRBJ2-3; 8 nucleotides line up with TRBD1. Per germline, CDR1 LNHDA and CDR2 SQIVND (reference sequence). This CDR3 contains 16 residues. The ends lost 5 bases at V and 2 bases at J; junction bases unmatched: 9. CDR3 sequence (DNA): TGTGCCAGTAGTCCCCCACAGGGGGAAAACACAGATACGCAGTATTTT. Translation: CASSPPQGENTDTQYF.

The CDR3: CASSTGTPYEQYF. CDR3 coding DNA: TGTGCCAGCAGCACCGGGACCCCATACGAGCAGTACTTC. The V and J genes are TRBV13 and TRBJ2-7, with D perhaps assigned TRBD1 or TRBD2 (5 bases each). Germline V gene sequence: CDR1 PRHDT, CDR2 FYEKMQ (reference sequence). Deletions cut 5 bases from V and 4 bases from J, with 12 bases between. There are 13 residues in the CDR3.

The V call is TRBV25-1, the J call TRBJ1-2; D gene ambiguous. The CDR3 spans 17 residues. In germline, CDR1 is MGHDK, CDR2 SYGVNS. Trimming left V 0 bases short and J 4 bases short, with 18 bases between. CDR3 DNA sequence: TGTGCCAGCAGTGAATACAATGAAGGACCGACTAGCTATGGCTACACCTTC. Its protein is CASSEYNEGPTSYGYTF.

The chain has TRBV7-9 and TRBJ2-7; D ambiguous. V lost 5 bases and J lost 4, with 15 bases in between. The CDR3 extends over 14 amino acids. Looked up from germline, CDR1 is SEHNR and CDR2 is FQNEAQ (reference sequence). CDR3 loop: CASSPKGRPYEQYF. The CDR3 DNA is TGTGCCAGCAGCCCCAAGGGTAGGCCATACGAGCAGTACTTC.

The V gene is TRBV28, the J gene TRBJ2-5, with 7 bases identical to TRBD2. V was clipped by 7 bases and J by 4 bases; unmatched bases: 6. Germline-derived CDR1 and CDR2 are MDHEN and SYDVKM. This CDR3 spans 13 amino acids. The CDR3 sequence: CASNMGGGETQYF. CDR3 nucleotide sequence: TGTGCCAGCAACATGGGGGGGGGAGAGACCCAGTACTTC. The whole variable domain, filled in from reference TRBV28 and TRBJ2-5, reads DVKVTQSSRYLVKRTGEKVFLECVQDMDHENMFWYRQDPGLGLRLIYFSYDVKMKEKGDIPEGYSVSREKKERFSLILESASTNQTSMYLCASNMGGGETQYFGPGTRLLVL.

J is TRBJ2-1 and V is TRBV21-1; TRBD2 was called by the table and not checked on the DNA. TRBV21-1 is a known pseudogene. The CDR3 is 13 residues long. As DNA, the CDR3 is TGTGCCAGCGGGCGGGAGGGGGGAAATGAGCAGTTCTTC. It is translated as CASGREGGNEQFF.

This chain joins TRBV11-1 and TRBJ2-7; 14 nucleotides line up with TRBD2. The CDR3 extends over 15 amino acids. Germline CDR1 and CDR2: SGHAT and FQDESV (reference sequence). After removal of 5 bases from V and 5 bases from J, the junction contained 5 bases not matched to a gene. CDR3 region: CASSPGTSGSHEQYF. CDR3 in DNA: TGTGCCAGCAGCCCCGGGACTAGCGGGAGCCACGAGCAGTACTTC. The complete variable domain, with remaining parts taken from reference TRBV11-1 and TRBJ2-7, reads EAEVAQSPRYKITEKSQAVAFWCDPISGHATLYWYRQILGQGPELLVQFQDESVVDDSQLPKDRFSAERLKGVDSTLKIQPAELGDSAMYLCASSPGTSGSHEQYFGPGTRLTVT.

On this clone itself: The same CDR3 arises from other DNA sequences in this sample as well. This rearrangement joins TRBV9 to TRBJ2-1; D possibly uses TRBD1 or TRBD2 (5 bases each). CDR3 length: 15 residues. Germline V gene data show CDR1 as SGDLS and CDR2 as YYNGEE. V was cut by 0 bases and J by 5 bases, with 12 bases left in between. The CDR3 sequence is CASSVGGPWDNEQFF. CDR3 DNA: TGTGCCAGCAGCGTAGGGGGACCTTGGGACAATGAGCAGTTCTTC.

The chain joins TRBV19 to TRBJ1-2; 8 bases agree with TRBD1. Trimming cost V 2 bases and J 8 bases; bases outside gene matches: 13. Germline V gene data show CDR1 as LNHDA and CDR2 as SQIVND (reference sequence). This CDR3 spans 16 amino acids. The CDR3 coding sequence is TGTGCCAGTAGTATAAGCCCCGACAGGGGCGCGGAAGGCTACACCTTC. The encoded protein is CASSISPDRGAEGYTF.

This chain connects TRBV19 to TRBJ2-7; 9 bases are a match to TRBD2. The CDR3 is 14 residues long. CDR1 is LNHDA and CDR2 is SQIVND in the germline V gene (reference sequence). After removal of 3 bases from V and 4 bases from J, the junction contained 4 bases not matched to a gene. The CDR3 region is CASSIASGGYEQYF. Written as DNA, the CDR3 is TGTGCCAGTAGTATCGCAAGCGGGGGGTACGAGCAGTACTTC.

This chain connects TRBV9 to TRBJ2-1; perhaps TRBD2 as D (6 bases). The CDR3 is made up of 13 amino acids. The ends were cut back, 2 bases at V and 8 bases at J, with 11 bases in the middle. The germline V gene has CDR1 SGDLS and CDR2 YYNGEE. The CDR3: CASSVEGTDEQFF. The DNA of the CDR3 is TGTGCCAGCAGCGTGGAGGGCACCGATGAGCAGTTCTTC.

This rearrangement joins TRBV7-9 to TRBJ2-4; 7 nucleotides align to TRBD2. CDR1 is SEHNR, CDR2 FQNEAQ, per germline (reference sequence). Losses at the gene ends were 2 bases for V and 8 bases for J; bases not matched to a gene: 9. This CDR3 is 15 amino acids long. The CDR3 coding sequence is TGTGCCAGCAGCTTAAGGGGAGGGGAAGGGGACATTCAGTACTTC. Protein sequence: CASSLRGGEGDIQYF.

This chain links TRBV7-9 with TRBJ2-5; TRBD1 agrees at 10 bases. Germline CDR1 SEHNR, CDR2 FQNEAQ (reference sequence). J gave up 1 base and V 5 bases, and 10 bases lay outside the gene matches. The CDR3 runs 17 residues. This CDR3 reads CASSARDRGTLQETQYF. CDR3 nucleotide sequence: TGTGCCAGCAGCGCAAGGGACAGGGGCACACTCCAAGAGACCCAGTACTTC.

This clone was seen a few times. The rearrangement uses TRBV12-2 and TRBJ1-1. TRBV12-2 is classified as a pseudogene. CDR3 length: 14 residues. Written as DNA, the CDR3 is TGTGCAAGTCGCTTAGCGGACGGAAGAACTGAAGCTTTCTTT. Translation gives CASRLADGRTEAFF.